This TCR beta chain was retrieved from a study of identical twins. Study outcomes and limitations: A partial confounding effect on zero-insertion analyses could come from invariant MAIT and iNKT cells.

Points on this clonotype: Its antigen is undetermined.

TCRdb re-called the 5' RACE reads through MiXCR, storing one row per CDR3 protein. The sample contains about 700,000 distinct CDR3 sequences, roughly 6% of which appear only once. The CDR3 sequence is 15 residues long. Germline-derived CDR1 and CDR2 are MNHEY and SMNVEV (reference sequence). Trimming shortened V by 0 bases and J by 10 bases, and 13 bases separated the two germline ends. The sequenced sample was naive T cells sorted from blood. The chain couples TRBV27 to TRBJ1-6, with D tentatively TRBD1 (5 bases). This receptor was obtained from a man aged 18 to 30 in good health. The CDR3 spells CASSLSGFAGSPLHF. CDR3 in DNA: TGTGCCAGCAGTTTATCAGGGTTCGCAGGGTCACCCCTCCACTTT.